The 24 T cell receptor beta chains in this list originate from one sample, sequenced in a study of cytomegalovirus exposure and HLA in healthy donors. The PCR employed 60 Vbeta primers together with 13 Jbeta primers. Clones were read by immunoSEQ multiplex PCR, and TCRdb kept only the in-frame ones, dropping some. Seen here are around 150,000 clones, approximately 82% observed once, and the top ten hold 7% to 9%. Sequencing was done on a sample of PBMCs. These receptors came from a male donor in good health and CMV-seropositive.

The rearrangement links TRBV19 to TRBJ1-1; 7 positions match TRBD1. In germline, CDR1 is LNHDA, CDR2 SQIVND (reference sequence). This CDR3 contains 14 residues. V shed 7 bases, J shed 1 base, and the junction held 6 bases outside the gene matches. The CDR3 region has the DNA TGTGCCAGTACCCAGACAGGGTGGAACACTGAAGCTTTCTTT. This codes for CASTQTGWNTEAFF.

The chain is built from TRBV23-1 and TRBJ1-1, with TRBD1 matching 7 bases. TRBV23-1 is given ORF status, its function remaining uncertain. The CDR3 is 14 amino acids. With V trimmed by 6 bases and J by 0 bases, 4 bases remained unmatched. The CDR3 region is CASRGTDMNTEAFF. CDR3 sequence (DNA): TGCGCCAGCAGGGGGACAGACATGAACACTGAAGCTTTCTTT.

This CDR3 is CSASTGMNTEAFF. CDR3 nucleotides: TGCAGCGCATCTACAGGGATGAACACTGAAGCTTTCTTT. This sequence joins TRBV29-1 and TRBJ1-1, with D possibly being TRBD1 (6 bases). Germline V CDR1 and CDR2: SQVTM, ANQGSEA. The CDR3 runs to 13 residues. V dropped 7 bases and J dropped 0 bases, with 12 bases sitting between them.

The CDR3 DNA follows: TGTGCCAGTAGCGTTACCGGGATTAACGTTAATTCACCCCTCCACTTT. Translation gives CASSVTGINVNSPLHF. This chain joins TRBV19 and TRBJ1-6; D gene unclear. The CDR3 length is 16 residues. CDR1 and CDR2 (germline): LNHDA, SQIVND (reference sequence). The V and J ends lost 6 bases and 6 bases respectively, with 18 bases between them.

This clone was recorded a few times. The chain links TRBV4-1 to TRBJ1-1; a possible D gene is TRBD1 (6 bases). CDR3 length: 16 residues. With 0 bases removed from V and 4 bases from J, the gap between germline ends came to 15 bases. Germline CDR1 and CDR2: MGHRA and YSYEKL. The CDR3 DNA reads as TGCGCCAGCAGCCAAGAATCCCTCAGGGGATCCACTGAAGCTTTCTTT. This codes for CASSQESLRGSTEAFF.

The chain has TRBV2 and TRBJ2-7, with D tentatively TRBD1 (5 bases). Per the germline V gene, CDR1 is SNHLY and CDR2 is FYNNEI. Trimming pared 6 bases from V and 3 bases from J, leaving 9 bases between. The CDR3 length is 12 residues. The CDR3 coding sequence is TGTGCCAGCAGGCGACAGTTCTACGAGCAGTACTTC. Protein sequence: CASRRQFYEQYF.

The chain has TRBV4-2 and TRBJ1-1; D unclear. Germline V gene sequence: CDR1 LGHNA, CDR2 YNFKEQ. Trimming removed 0 bases from V and 1 base from J, with 9 bases in between. This CDR3 contains 15 residues. The CDR3 nucleotides read TGTGCCAGCAGCCAAGATCCGATACAGAACACTGAAGCTTTCTTT. Its protein product is CASSQDPIQNTEAFF.

The rearrangement joins TRBV5-1 to TRBJ2-5; D gene ambiguous. This CDR3 is built from 14 residues. Germline V CDR1 and CDR2: SGHRS, YFSETQ. The V and J ends lost 0 bases and 1 base respectively, with 7 bases between them. CDR3 nucleotides: TGCGCCAGCAGCTTGGGGCAGTTCCAAGAGACCCAGTACTTC. This sequence encodes CASSLGQFQETQYF.

The DNA of the CDR3 is TGTGCCAGTAGTATAGGAGGACTTAGCAATCAGCCCCAGCATTTT. Amino acids: CASSIGGLSNQPQHF. The chain combines TRBV19 with TRBJ1-5; the D is unclear. The CDR3 has 15 residues. The germline V and J ends were trimmed by 1 base and 0 bases, with 7 bases remaining between them. Germline CDR1 and CDR2: LNHDA and SQIVND (reference sequence). Based on the CDR3 plus reference TRBV19 and TRBJ1-5, the full variable domain is DGGITQSPKYLFRKEGQNVTLSCEQNLNHDAMYWYRQDPGQGLRLIYYSQIVNDFQKGDIAEGYSVSREKKESFPLTVTSAQKNPTAFYLCASSIGGLSNQPQHFGDGTRLSIL.

The chain has TRBV15 and TRBJ2-1, with TRBD1 matching 9 bases. CDR1 LNHNV and CDR2 YYDKDF come from the germline V gene (reference sequence). V was pared by 4 bases and J by 8 bases, with 9 bases of the junction left unmatched. CDR3 length equals 15 residues. The CDR3 DNA reads TGTGCCACCAGCATAGGACAGGGGAATGACGATGAGCAGTTCTTC. This translates into CATSIGQGNDDEQFF. Supplemented by reference TRBV15 and TRBJ2-1, the full variable domain reads DAMVIQNPRYQVTQFGKPVTLSCSQTLNHNVMYWYQQKSSQAPKLLFHYYDKDFNNEADTPDNFQSRRPNTSFCFLDIRSPGLGDTAMYLCATSIGQGNDDEQFFGPGTRLTVL.

This chain links TRBV4-3 with TRBJ2-7; D gene ambiguous. CDR3 length: 16 amino acids. The ends were cut back, 0 bases at V and 3 bases at J, with 15 bases in the middle. Germline V gene data show CDR1 as LGHNA and CDR2 as YSLEER. Written as DNA, the CDR3 is TGCGCCAGCAGCCAAGATTTTGACACGCACAGCTACGAGCAGTACTTC. It translates to CASSQDFDTHSYEQYF.

The chain links TRBV28 to TRBJ2-7; 13 bases map to TRBD2. From germline, CDR1 is MDHEN and CDR2 SYDVKM. The CDR3 covers 15 residues. J lost 0 bases, V lost 6 bases, and 2 bases had no gene match. The CDR3 coding sequence is TGTGCCAGCAGCACTAGCGGGAGGGTCTCCTACGAGCAGTACTTC. It specifies CASSTSGRVSYEQYF.

The CDR3 DNA reads as TGTGCCAGCAGTCGCAATCTGGAGGGCTACGAGCAGTACTTC. Translation: CASSRNLEGYEQYF. The chain joins TRBV6-5 to TRBJ2-7, with D possibly TRBD2 on 6 matching bases. The germline gives CDR1 MNHEY, CDR2 SVGAGI. This CDR3 is 14 amino acids long. Trimming took off 5 bases at V and 3 bases at J, with 14 bases between the two ends.

The genes are TRBV15 and TRBJ2-5; 8 bases agree with TRBD2. The CDR3 extends over 15 amino acids. The germline gives CDR1 LNHNV, CDR2 YYDKDF (reference sequence). The junction had 5 bases not matched to a gene; V was cut back by 0 bases and J by 5 bases. The CDR3 spells CATSRDEVAGETQYF. The CDR3 DNA reads TGTGCCACCAGCAGAGACGAGGTAGCGGGGGAGACCCAGTACTTC. The entire variable domain, with the rest obtained from reference TRBV15 and TRBJ2-5, is as follows: DAMVIQNPRYQVTQFGKPVTLSCSQTLNHNVMYWYQQKSSQAPKLLFHYYDKDFNNEADTPDNFQSRRPNTSFCFLDIRSPGLGDTAMYLCATSRDEVAGETQYFGPGTRLLVL.

This clone was picked up one time. V usage is TRBV7-9 and J usage is TRBJ1-1; 7 bases match TRBD1. This CDR3 spans 18 amino acids. Per germline, CDR1 SEHNR and CDR2 FQNEAQ (reference sequence). Germline trimming cut 1 base from V and 1 base from J; bases unmatched to any gene: 12. The CDR3 DNA reads as TGTGCCAGCAGCTTAGGCCGGGACAGCCCCTATGAGAACACTGAAGCTTTCTTT. This sequence encodes CASSLGRDSPYENTEAFF.

V usage is TRBV5-1 and J usage is TRBJ2-3; maybe TRBD1 (5 bases). This CDR3 has 16 amino acids. Trimming cost V 3 bases and J 4 bases, with 18 bases left between them. Germline V gene data show CDR1 as SGHRS and CDR2 as YFSETQ. The chain's CDR3 is CASSWKIKGSPDTQYF. The CDR3 nucleotides are TGCGCCAGCAGCTGGAAGATAAAGGGGTCACCAGATACGCAGTATTTT.

This rearrangement joins TRBV15 to TRBJ2-4; tentative D call: TRBD1 (6 bases). The CDR3 is 15 residues long. From germline, CDR1 is LNHNV and CDR2 YYDKDF (reference sequence). Trimming took 8 bases from V and 4 from J, leaving 18 bases between them. As DNA, the CDR3 is TGTGCCACCGCGGATGGACAGCCTATAAAAAACATTCAGTACTTC. It yields the protein CATADGQPIKNIQYF.

This chain links TRBV5-1 with TRBJ2-5; TRBD2 aligns across 8 bases. CDR3 length: 15 amino acids. The germline CDR1 and CDR2 sequences are SGHRS and YFSETQ. V gave up 1 base and J gave up 2 bases; unmatched junction bases: 4. CDR3 region: CASSLTSGEQETQYF. The CDR3 DNA reads TGCGCCAGCAGCTTGACTAGCGGAGAACAAGAGACCCAGTACTTC.

The chain joins TRBV5-5 to TRBJ2-1; 11 bases line up with TRBD2. Germline V gives CDR1 SGHKS, CDR2 YYEKEE (reference sequence). CDR3 size: 16 residues. The J segment lost 8 bases and the V segment lost 4 bases, leaving 11 bases of the junction unmatched. The CDR3 here is CASSLGVAGGFYEQFF. DNA of the CDR3: TGTGCCAGCAGCCTGGGGGTAGCGGGAGGGTTTTATGAGCAGTTCTTC.

This chain uses TRBV27 with TRBJ2-1; no clear D gene. Looked up from germline, CDR1 is MNHEY and CDR2 is SMNVEV (reference sequence). V gave up 0 bases and J gave up 0 bases, with 6 bases separating them. This CDR3 contains 15 residues. CDR3 nucleotides: TGTGCCAGCAGTTTATCCCTGAGCTCCTACAATGAGCAGTTCTTC. Translating it yields CASSLSLSSYNEQFF.

This sequence joins TRBV27 and TRBJ1-1, with D perhaps matching TRBD1 (5 bases). The germline V gene encodes CDR1 MNHEY and CDR2 SMNVEV (reference sequence). The CDR3 contains 15 residues. The germline V and J ends were trimmed by 4 bases and 1 base, with 13 bases remaining between them. The CDR3 reads CASSSPLGGNTEAFF. The CDR3 DNA follows: TGTGCCAGCAGTTCCCCCCTCGGGGGGAACACTGAAGCTTTCTTT.

The chain couples TRBV19 to TRBJ2-1; maybe TRBD1 (7 bases). Germline loops: CDR1 LNHDA, CDR2 SQIVND (reference sequence). V was trimmed by 5 bases and J by 3 bases, leaving 17 bases between them. This CDR3 region has 16 residues. CDR3: CASSVLSGGHYNEQFF. CDR3 nucleotide sequence: TGTGCCAGTAGTGTGCTCTCAGGGGGGCACTACAATGAGCAGTTCTTC.

This chain links TRBV27 with TRBJ2-2; TRBD2 aligns across 10 bases. The CDR3 is 15 amino acids. CDR1 is MNHEY, CDR2 SMNVEV, per germline (reference sequence). The J segment lost 5 bases and the V segment lost 6 bases, leaving 6 bases of the junction unmatched. The CDR3 region is CASRSGRAGTGELFF. The DNA for the CDR3 is TGTGCCAGCAGGAGCGGGAGGGCCGGAACCGGGGAGCTGTTTTTT.

The chain is built from TRBV28 and TRBJ1-6, with 7 bases matching TRBD1. The V segment lost 6 bases and the J segment 5 bases; nucleotides outside the gene matches: 4. The CDR3 runs 14 residues. Germline CDR1 MDHEN, CDR2 SYDVKM. This CDR3 is CASRLQGNNSPLHF. CDR3 sequence (DNA): TGTGCCAGCAGATTACAGGGGAATAATTCACCCCTCCACTTT.